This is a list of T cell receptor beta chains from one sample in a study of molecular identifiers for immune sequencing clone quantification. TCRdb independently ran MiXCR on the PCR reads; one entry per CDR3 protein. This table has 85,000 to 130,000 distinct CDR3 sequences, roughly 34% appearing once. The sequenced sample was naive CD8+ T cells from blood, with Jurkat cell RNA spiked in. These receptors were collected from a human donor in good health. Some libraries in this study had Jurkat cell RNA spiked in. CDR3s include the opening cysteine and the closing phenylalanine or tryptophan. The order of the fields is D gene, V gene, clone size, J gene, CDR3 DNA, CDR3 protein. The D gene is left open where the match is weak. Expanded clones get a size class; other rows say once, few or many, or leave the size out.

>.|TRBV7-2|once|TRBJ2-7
TGTGCCAGCAGCTTGGAGCGGACACTCTCCTACGAGCAGTACTTC
CASSLERTLSYEQYF
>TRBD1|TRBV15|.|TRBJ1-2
TGTGCCACCAGCAGGGGACAGTTCTATGGCTACACCTTC
CATSRGQFYGYTF
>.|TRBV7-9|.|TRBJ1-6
TGTGCCAGACCCCGGACCCTCCGAAGCTATTATTCACCCCTCCACTTT
CARPRTLRSYYSPLHF
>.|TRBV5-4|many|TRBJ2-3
TGTGCCAGCAGGTTGAAGGGGGACACAGATACGCAGTATTTT
CASRLKGDTDTQYF
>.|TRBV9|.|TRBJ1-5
TGTGCCAGCAGCCCATTCTCCAATAGCAATCAGCCCCAGCATTTT
CASSPFSNSNQPQHF
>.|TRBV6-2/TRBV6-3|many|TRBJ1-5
TGTGCCAGCTGTGACAGGTCTAATCAGCCCCAGCATTTT
CASCDRSNQPQHF
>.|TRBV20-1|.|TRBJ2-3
TGCAGTGCGACCTCCCCTTGGGGGAGTCCTAGCACAGATACGCAGTATTTT
CSATSPWGSPSTDTQYF
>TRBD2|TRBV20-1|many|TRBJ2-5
TGCAGTGCTAGGAGGACTAGCGGGAGATTGACCCAGTACTTC
CSARRTSGRLTQYF
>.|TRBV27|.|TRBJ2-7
TGTGCCAGCAGTTTACGGGGGTCCTCGAACGAGCAGTACTTC
CASSLRGSSNEQYF
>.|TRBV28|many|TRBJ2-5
TGTGCCAGCAGTTTCGCTCCGGGGTCTGAGACCCAGTACTTC
CASSFAPGSETQYF
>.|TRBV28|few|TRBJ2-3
TGTGCCAGCAGTTTTTCCAGCGGCTCGGCGACAGATACGCAGTATTTT
CASSFSSGSATDTQYF
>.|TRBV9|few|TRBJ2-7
TGTGCCAGCAGCCCCTCCGGCGGGACAACCAACGAGCAGTACTTC
CASSPSGGTTNEQYF
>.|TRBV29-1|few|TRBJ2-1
TGCAGCGATGAGGGGAGGCTGTCCTACAATGAGCAGTTCTTC
CSDEGRLSYNEQFF
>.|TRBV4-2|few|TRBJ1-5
TGTGCCAGCAGCCAAGAGTTAGGATTTCAGCCCCAGCATTTT
CASSQELGFQPQHF
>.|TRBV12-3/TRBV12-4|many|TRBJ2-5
TGTGCCAGCAGTTTAGTGATGCAAGAGACCCAGTACTTC
CASSLVMQETQYF
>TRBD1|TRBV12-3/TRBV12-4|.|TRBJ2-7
TGTGCCAGCAGTAAGGGGACAGGGCACGAGCAGTACTTC
CASSKGTGHEQYF
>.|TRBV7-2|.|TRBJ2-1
TGTGCCGGCAGCTTAAGGAGTGCCGGGACTCGCTACAATGAGCAGTTCTTC
CAGSLRSAGTRYNEQFF
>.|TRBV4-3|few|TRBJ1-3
TGCGCCAGCAGCCGGAAGAGCGTAGGACCTGGGGGTTCTGGAAACACCATATATTTT
CASSRKSVGPGGSGNTIYF